The 23 T cell receptor beta chains presented below share a single source sample, sequenced in a study of T cells in Graves' hyperthyroidism and ophthalmopathy (dated by TCRdb to between 2019 and 2020). Libraries came from multiplex PCR. The data were produced on an Illumina HiSeq 2000. The TCR beta CDR3 regions were amplified from RNA transcripts. A first-round RT-PCR of the TCR CDR3 used the HTBI primer set with the Qiagen OneStep RT-PCR kit. TCRdb's own reprocessing of the public reads used fastp at Q25 and MiXCR and kept productive beta chains. Each CDR3 protein gets just one entry, which takes the most common genes and DNA from the rows behind it. The sample table lists about 640,000 distinct CDR3 sequences, more than 20% of them with a count of one. The ten largest clones add up to roughly 30% of the sample. Sample: blood. These receptors came from a man younger than 45 with Graves' ophthalmopathy.

This clonotype was counted many times. The gene calls are TRBV11-3 and TRBJ2-3, with no clear D. CDR3 length: 16 amino acids. Looked up from germline, CDR1 is SGHNT and CDR2 is YENEEA. V was shortened by 4 bases and J by 2 bases, with 16 bases between the two germline ends. The CDR3 DNA sequence: TGTGCCAGCAGCTCACGAGGACCTGACCCCACAGATACGCAGTATTTT. The encoded protein is CASSSRGPDPTDTQYF.

The table lists this clonotype with a few counts. This sequence joins TRBV9 and TRBJ1-1; TRBD1 is a possible D gene (5 bases). CDR3 length: 14 amino acids. Trimming removed 7 bases from V and 0 bases from J, with 13 bases in between. Germline V CDR1 and CDR2: SGDLS, YYNGEE. CDR3 protein: CASGAGAMNTEAFF. The CDR3 nucleotides read TGTGCCAGCGGGGCCGGGGCGATGAACACTGAAGCTTTCTTT.

Only a few counts were recorded for this clonotype. This rearrangement joins TRBV11-2 to TRBJ2-1; 8 positions match TRBD2. V lost 3 bases and J lost 9; bases outside the gene matches: 4. The CDR3 is 13 residues long. The germline gives CDR1 SGHAT, CDR2 FQNNGV. CDR3 DNA sequence: TGTGCCAGCAGCTTCGTCGCGGGAGGTGAGCAGTTCTTC. Translation gives CASSFVAGGEQFF.

CDR3 nucleotide sequence: TGTGCCAGCAGTCTATGGACAGAGACCCAGTACTTC. Its translation: CASSLWTETQYF. This chain uses TRBV12-3 or TRBV12-4 with TRBJ2-5; D remains ambiguous. The CDR3 covers 12 residues. The germline V and J ends were trimmed by 5 bases and 4 bases, with 8 bases remaining between them.

This clonotype was counted many times. Here the CDR3 DNA reads TGTGCCAGCAGGGGACAGGTTGAAGCTTTCTTT. It yields the protein CASRGQVEAFF. V gene TRBV28 combines with J gene TRBJ1-1; TRBD1 matches at 8 bases. Trimming took 6 bases from V and 7 from J; bases not matched to a gene: 1. Germline V lookup: CDR1 MDHEN, CDR2 SYDVKM. CDR3 length: 11 residues.

The rearrangement links TRBV7-2 to TRBJ2-4, with 12 bases lining up with TRBD1. The trim removed 4 bases at V and 6 bases at J, leaving 13 bases unmatched. Germline V gene lookup returns CDR1 SGHTA and CDR2 FQGNSA. The CDR3 spans 18 residues. The DNA for the CDR3 is TGTGCCAGCAGCTATCCCGTGGGACAGGGGGCGCGGGGAAACATTCAGTACTTC. The encoded protein is CASSYPVGQGARGNIQYF.

This clonotype was detected ten times or more. V and J are TRBV18 and TRBJ2-3; D may correspond to TRBD1 or TRBD2 (5 bases each). Trimming took 5 bases from V and 4 from J, leaving 13 bases between them. Germline V gene data show CDR1 as KGHSH and CDR2 as LQKENI. This CDR3 is 14 amino acids long. The CDR3 sequence: CASSWDGKSDTQYF. For the CDR3, the DNA is TGTGCCAGCTCATGGGACGGAAAATCAGATACGCAGTATTTT.

This clonotype was recorded at least ten times. The chain has TRBV28 and TRBJ1-5, with 7 nucleotides matching TRBD1. V trimming: 6 bases; J trimming: 3 bases; junction bases outside the gene matches: 11. Germline lookup yields CDR1 MDHEN and CDR2 SYDVKM. The CDR3 has 16 residues. The CDR3 here is CASSSVQTGNNQPQHF. The CDR3 DNA is TGTGCCAGCAGCTCGGTACAGACAGGGAACAATCAGCCCCAGCATTTT.

The V call is TRBV6-2 or TRBV6-3, the J call TRBJ2-7; D may correspond to TRBD1 or TRBD2 (5 bases each). CDR3 size: 13 residues. Trimming took off 5 bases at V and 6 bases at J, with 14 bases between the two ends. CDR1 and CDR2 from the germline V gene are MNHEY and SVGEGT. The CDR3 region is CASSQGDSVEQYF. CDR3 DNA: TGTGCCAGCAGTCAAGGGGATAGCGTCGAGCAGTACTTC.

The chain links TRBV6-1 to TRBJ2-5, with 7 bases aligning to TRBD2. After removal of 8 bases from V and 1 base from J, the junction contained 4 bases not matched to a gene. CDR3 length: 13 residues. Germline V gene lookup returns CDR1 MNHNS and CDR2 SASEGT. The CDR3 nucleotides are TGTGCCAGCCTCTCTAGCGGCCAAGAGACCCAGTACTTC. Its translation is CASLSSGQETQYF.

The rearrangement uses TRBV19 and TRBJ2-1; 9 bases are shared with TRBD2. V lost 4 bases, J lost 8 bases, and 9 bases stayed unmatched. The CDR3 sequence is 15 residues long. Germline loops: CDR1 LNHDA, CDR2 SQIVND (reference sequence). The CDR3 DNA reads as TGTGCCAGTAGTAGGACCGGGACTAGCATGGATGAGCAGTTCTTC. Its translation is CASSRTGTSMDEQFF.

The rearrangement joins TRBV28 to TRBJ1-2; D remains unclear. V dropped 3 bases and J dropped 4 bases, with 12 bases sitting between them. CDR1 and CDR2 from the germline V gene are MDHEN and SYDVKM. The CDR3 extends over 14 amino acids. CDR3 loop: CASSFPPSLYGYTF. CDR3 sequence (DNA): TGTGCCAGCAGTTTTCCCCCAAGCCTCTATGGCTACACCTTC.

This clonotype was recorded at least ten times. The chain couples TRBV7-8 to TRBJ2-7; the D gene is possibly TRBD2 (6 bases). Germline V CDR1 and CDR2: SGHVS, FQNEAQ. Trimming took off 5 bases at V and 3 bases at J, with 14 bases between the two ends. CDR3 length equals 14 residues. As DNA, the CDR3 is TGTGCCAGCAGCGTCCGGGACTGGTTCTACGAGCAGTACTTC. Its protein product is CASSVRDWFYEQYF.

This clonotype was recorded many times. This chain uses TRBV28 with TRBJ1-2; TRBD1 is a possible D gene (5 bases). CDR1 and CDR2 from the germline V gene are MDHEN and SYDVKM. The CDR3 is 13 amino acids. V lost 2 bases and J 5 bases, leaving 9 bases between the germline ends. The CDR3 is CASSLEQDYGYTF. The CDR3 DNA reads TGTGCCAGCAGTTTAGAACAGGATTATGGCTACACCTTC.

The chain uses TRBV20-1 and TRBJ2-1; 8 nucleotides match TRBD2. The V gene's germline CDR1 is DFQATT and CDR2 SNEGSKA (reference sequence). CDR3 length: 16 amino acids. The trim removed 0 bases at V and 4 bases at J, leaving 8 bases unmatched. CDR3 amino acids: CSARDTLAGNYNEQFF. The CDR3 DNA reads as TGCAGTGCTAGAGATACCCTAGCGGGCAATTACAATGAGCAGTTCTTC.

The rearrangement uses TRBV5-8 and TRBJ1-2; 7 bases line up with TRBD1. The CDR3 sequence is 14 residues long. Germline V gives CDR1 SGHTS, CDR2 YDEGEE. J lost 5 bases, V lost 6 bases, and 10 bases had no gene match. The CDR3 loop is CASTPGQVLYGYTF. As DNA, the CDR3 is TGTGCCAGCACCCCAGGACAGGTGCTATATGGCTACACCTTC. Looking up the rest from reference TRBV5-8 and TRBJ1-2 gives the full variable domain: EAGVTQSPTHLIKTRGQQATLRCSPISGHTSVYWYQQALGLGLQFLLWYDEGEERNRGNFPPRFSGRQFPNYSSELNVNALELEDSALYLCASTPGQVLYGYTFGSGTRLTVV.

This clonotype was picked up many times. The chain employs TRBV2 and TRBJ2-5; 9 bases line up with TRBD1. Per the germline V gene, CDR1 is SNHLY and CDR2 is FYNNEI. V was clipped by 6 bases and J by 5 bases; unmatched bases: 4. The CDR3 covers 13 residues. In nucleotides, the CDR3 is TGTGCCAGCAGGCTAGACAGGGGGGAGACCCAGTACTTC. Protein: CASRLDRGETQYF.

This sequence joins TRBV6-7 and TRBJ2-4; no definite D call. TRBV6-7 is an open reading frame whose function is uncertain. V lost 11 bases, J lost 4 bases, and 18 bases lay in between. There are 14 residues in the CDR3. The CDR3 is CADFSGTAKNIQYF. CDR3 sequence (DNA): TGTGCCGACTTCTCAGGCACAGCGAAAAACATTCAGTACTTC.

The chain carries TRBV20-1 and TRBJ2-2; TRBD2 is a possible D gene (5 bases). Trimming removed 6 bases at V and 3 bases at J, with 8 bases between. This CDR3 region has 12 residues. The germline V gene has CDR1 DFQATT and CDR2 SNEGSKA (reference sequence). CDR3 in amino acids: CSAYGDTGELFF. In DNA form, the CDR3 reads TGCAGTGCATACGGGGACACCGGGGAGCTGTTTTTT.

The V and J genes are TRBV10-3 and TRBJ2-3; D uncertain. CDR1 and CDR2 (germline): ENHRY, SYGVKD. The CDR3 spans 13 residues. V shed 10 bases and J shed 0 bases, with 11 bases lying between them. In DNA, the CDR3 is TGTGCCACCTCTGTAGGGAGCACAGATACGCAGTATTTT. Translating it yields CATSVGSTDTQYF.

Turning to this clonotype: At one of its ends the junction is not consistent with the germline gene, which may arise from a read error. The chain employs TRBV7-2 and TRBJ2-1; TRBD2 might be the D (6 bases). CDR3 length equals 14 residues. Germline loops: CDR1 SGHTA, CDR2 FQGNSA. CDR3 amino acids: CAGSRDGRGGEQFF. The DNA for the CDR3 is TGTGCCGGCAGCCGCGATGGTAGGGGAGGTGAGCAGTTCTTC.

The gene calls are TRBV5-6 and TRBJ2-1; D remains ambiguous. Per the germline V gene, CDR1 is SGHDT and CDR2 is YYEEEE. Trimming shortened V by 0 bases and J by 9 bases, and 13 bases separated the two germline ends. This CDR3 spans 14 amino acids. This chain's CDR3 is CASSLGAPNIEQFF. In nucleotides, the CDR3 is TGTGCCAGCAGCTTGGGCGCACCTAACATTGAGCAGTTCTTC. The complete variable domain, with remaining parts taken from reference TRBV5-6 and TRBJ2-1, reads DAGVTQSPTHLIKTRGQQVTLRCSPKSGHDTVSWYQQALGQGPQFIFQYYEEEERQRGNFPDRFSGHQFPNYSSELNVNALLLGDSALYLCASSLGAPNIEQFFGPGTRLTVL.

This clonotype has at least ten counts. The genes are TRBV20-1 and TRBJ2-7; no definite D call. Trimming stripped 7 bases from V and 2 bases from J, with 12 bases between. The CDR3 totals 12 residues. Germline CDR1 is DFQATT and CDR2 is SNEGSKA (reference sequence). The CDR3 loop reads CSGNGPTYEQYF. The DNA of the CDR3 is TGCAGTGGAAATGGGCCTACCTACGAGCAGTACTTC.